The TCR beta chain described here comes from a study of beta chain features in type 1 diabetes. This clone has only a few counts. Its antigen is not identified. TCRB transcripts that were expressed got sequenced, as all of the isolated RNA had been reverse transcribed. The protocol was immunoSEQ multiplex PCR, while the TCRdb copy is restricted to in-frame clones and leaves out a portion. The sample yields around 250,000 clones, 14% seen once. Staining for CD45RO/CCR7/CD25/CD127/CD95/CD27 allowed sorting of CD4+ naive, central memory, regulatory and stem cell-like memory cells. Sort purity for all populations was recorded as exceeding 98%. This CDR3 is 15 amino acids long. Deletions cut 2 bases from V and 5 bases from J, with 12 bases between. The germline V gene encodes CDR1 SNHLY and CDR2 FYNNEI. Study-level results: A moderate, significant TCRB CDR3 shortening appeared in type 1 diabetes across four CD4+ subsets. It was among patients, rather than healthy donors, that naive, central memory and Treg TCRB repertoires appeared more similar.

This chain joins TRBV2 and TRBJ2-2, with no clear D. The sample comprised naive CD4+ T cells from blood. The receptor was isolated from a woman between 35 and 50 years old in good health. The CDR3 loop reads CASSEMGPATGELFF. The CDR3 nucleotides read TGTGCCAGCAGTGAAATGGGCCCCGCGACCGGGGAGCTGTTTTTT. Combining the CDR3 with reference TRBV2 and TRBJ2-2 gives the whole variable domain EPEVTQTPSHQVTQMGQEVILRCVPISNHLYFYWYRQILGQKVEFLVSFYNNEISEKSEIFDDQFSVERPDGSNFTLKIRSTKLEDSAMYFCASSEMGPATGELFFGEGSRLTVL.